Presented here are 10 T cell receptor beta chains from one specimen sequenced in a study of vaccination and CD4 T cells after COVID-19. Antigen specificity for these receptors is unknown. The Oncomine TCR Beta short-read assay was applied to DNA of cultured CD4+ T cells. TCRdb reanalysed the PCR reads using MiXCR and keeps one entry per CDR3 protein. Here the sample spans roughly 20,000 distinct CDR3 sequences, around 50% being singletons. Treatment given: approximately 10-day PBMC culture with coronavirus spike peptide pools or control peptides (ViraFEST assay). The sample consisted of CD4+ T cells from blood, cultured in vitro. The receptor set was obtained from a human donor who had recovered from COVID-19.

This chain uses TRBV7-2 with TRBJ1-2; TRBD1 might be the D (5 bases). CDR3 size: 14 residues. Germline lookup yields CDR1 SGHTA and CDR2 FQGNSA. Trimming stripped 8 bases from V and 5 bases from J, with 18 bases between. CDR3: CASGLAGRVYGYTF. For the CDR3, the DNA is TGTGCCAGCGGGTTGGCGGGCAGGGTTTATGGCTACACCTTC.

This clonotype was picked up a small number of times. The V call is TRBV20-1, the J call TRBJ1-5; D perhaps matches TRBD1 (6 bases). Trimming shortened V by 3 bases and J by 7 bases, and 16 bases separated the two germline ends. Germline values: CDR1 DFQATT, CDR2 SNEGSKA (reference sequence). The CDR3 spans 14 residues. This CDR3 reads CSARENRGRQPQHF. The CDR3 DNA reads as TGCAGTGCTAGGGAGAACCGGGGGCGGCAGCCCCAGCATTTT.

The chain recombines TRBV11-2 with TRBJ2-1; D perhaps matches TRBD2 (5 bases). Trimming cost V 6 bases and J 6 bases, with 15 bases left between them. The CDR3 runs 14 residues. CDR1 SGHAT and CDR2 FQNNGV come from the germline V gene. CDR3 loop: CASRFSSGVNEQFF. The CDR3 DNA is TGTGCCAGCAGATTCAGCTCCGGGGTCAATGAGCAGTTCTTC. The full variable domain, with the rest looked up from reference TRBV11-2 and TRBJ2-1, is EAGVAQSPRYKIIEKRQSVAFWCNPISGHATLYWYQQILGQGPKLLIQFQNNGVVDDSQLPKDRFSAERLKGVDSTLKIQPAKLEDSAVYLCASRFSSGVNEQFFGPGTRLTVL.

This clonotype was detected once. The V and J genes are TRBV28 and TRBJ1-1, with D tentatively TRBD1 (5 bases). Germline-derived CDR1 and CDR2 are MDHEN and SYDVKM. The CDR3 sequence is 14 residues long. V dropped 2 bases and J dropped 8 bases, with 15 bases sitting between them. The CDR3: CASSLPLERGEAFF. In DNA form, the CDR3 reads TGTGCCAGCAGTTTACCCCTCGAGCGGGGGGAAGCTTTCTTT.

CDR3: CASSVTGRKGSYEQYF. The CDR3, as DNA: TGCGCCAGCAGCGTCACCGGGAGAAAGGGTTCCTACGAGCAGTACTTC. The gene calls are TRBV5-1 and TRBJ2-7; TRBD2 is a possible D gene (6 bases). This CDR3 is built from 16 residues. Germline CDR1 is SGHRS and CDR2 is YFSETQ. V lost 4 bases and J lost 1, with 18 bases in between.

The chain is built from TRBV20-1 and TRBJ1-2; 7 bases align to TRBD1. Germline CDR1 DFQATT, CDR2 SNEGSKA (reference sequence). V lost 3 bases to trimming and J lost 8 bases; unmatched junction nucleotides: 9. The CDR3 covers 13 residues. The CDR3 reads CSARIEGARGYTF. For the CDR3, the DNA is TGCAGTGCTAGGATTGAGGGGGCGAGGGGCTACACCTTC.

This clonotype has only a few counts. The gene calls are TRBV7-9 and TRBJ2-3, with D possibly being TRBD2 (5 bases). V lost 5 bases and J lost 7, with 16 bases in between. Germline CDR1 is SEHNR and CDR2 is FQNEAQ (reference sequence). This CDR3 contains 14 residues. The CDR3 is CASSPDTSHNTQYF. CDR3 in DNA: TGTGCCAGCAGCCCGGATACTAGTCACAATACGCAGTATTTT.

The table lists this clonotype with a few counts. The chain is built from TRBV20-1 and TRBJ2-3; 10 nucleotides line up with TRBD2. The CDR3 is 14 amino acids. The trim removed 4 bases at V and 4 bases at J, leaving 5 bases unmatched. Germline V gene data show CDR1 as DFQATT and CDR2 as SNEGSKA (reference sequence). The CDR3 spells CSATSSGRPDTQYF. The DNA for the CDR3 is TGCAGTGCTACTTCTAGCGGGAGACCAGATACGCAGTATTTT.

J is TRBJ1-1 and V is TRBV2; a possible D gene is TRBD1 (5 bases). Germline assignment: CDR1 SNHLY and CDR2 FYNNEI. V dropped 1 base and J dropped 1 base, with 13 bases sitting between them. The CDR3 has 16 residues. CDR3 sequence: CASSEGMGRPNTEAFF. In DNA form, the CDR3 reads TGTGCCAGCAGTGAAGGGATGGGGCGCCCGAACACTGAAGCTTTCTTT.

In DNA, the CDR3 is TGTGCCAGCAGCGCATCCGGGACAAGAAACACTGAAGCTTTCTTT. Translating gives CASSASGTRNTEAFF. The J gene is TRBJ1-1, the V gene TRBV9; tentatively, D is TRBD1 (6 bases). The CDR3 covers 15 residues. CDR1 is SGDLS, CDR2 YYNGEE, per germline. Trimming left V 3 bases short and J 2 bases short, with 14 bases between.